The rows below give T cell receptor beta chains drawn from one sample of a study of T cell repertoires in aging, cancer and after chemotherapy. MiXCR was run by TCRdb on the multiplex PCR reads, yielding one entry per CDR3 protein. The repertoire holds approximately 12,000 distinct CDR3 sequences, with under 30% as singletons. The sequenced sample was blood. The receptor set was obtained from a human donor in good health. CDR3s include the opening cysteine and the closing phenylalanine or tryptophan. D genes are given only for firm matches. For some rows the clone size is stated as once, few or many, or as a class when expanded; others skip it.

clone size: NA; V gene: TRBV11-2; D gene: NA; J gene: TRBJ2-5; CDR3 length: 14; CDR3 DNA: TGTGCCAGCAGCTTAATGGGGGCCGGAGGGACCCAGTACTTC; CDR3 protein: CASSLMGAGGTQYF
clone size: medium-sized; V gene: TRBV6-5; D gene: TRBD1; J gene: TRBJ2-3; CDR3 length: 17; CDR3 DNA: TGTGCCAGCAGTTACCTAGGACAGGCCACTAGCACAGATACGCAGTATTTT; CDR3 protein: CASSYLGQATSTDTQYF
clone size: NA; V gene: TRBV6-5; D gene: NA; J gene: TRBJ1-3; CDR3 length: 14; CDR3 DNA: TGTGCCAGCGGGAGACAGAACTCTGGAAACACCATATATTTT; CDR3 protein: CASGRQNSGNTIYF
clone size: few; V gene: TRBV20-1; D gene: NA; J gene: TRBJ1-2; CDR3 length: 11; CDR3 DNA: TGCAGTGCCACGGTTAACTATGGCTACACCTTC; CDR3 protein: CSATVNYGYTF
clone size: NA; V gene: TRBV5-4; D gene: TRBD1; J gene: TRBJ2-5; CDR3 length: 14; CDR3 DNA: TGTGCCAGCAGCCCGGACAGGGGGTGGGAGACCCAGTACTTC; CDR3 protein: CASSPDRGWETQYF
clone size: few; V gene: TRBV7-7; D gene: NA; J gene: TRBJ2-7; CDR3 length: 13; CDR3 DNA: TGTGCCAGCAGCCGGGGAGGAAACTACGAGCAGTACTTC; CDR3 protein: CASSRGGNYEQYF
clone size: medium-sized; V gene: TRBV30; D gene: NA; J gene: TRBJ1-6; CDR3 length: 13; CDR3 DNA: TGTGCCGGGAGCCTAGATCAGAATTCACCCCTCCACTTT; CDR3 protein: CAGSLDQNSPLHF
clone size: NA; V gene: TRBV10-3; D gene: TRBD1; J gene: TRBJ2-7; CDR3 length: 12; CDR3 DNA: TGTGCCATCGGACAGGTAAACTACGAGCAGTACTTC; CDR3 protein: CAIGQVNYEQYF
clone size: few; V gene: TRBV6-5; D gene: TRBD2; J gene: TRBJ2-3; CDR3 length: 16; CDR3 DNA: TGTGCCAGCAGTTACCCACTAGCGGGGGGCACAGATACGCAGTATTTT; CDR3 protein: CASSYPLAGGTDTQYF
clone size: NA; V gene: TRBV19; D gene: TRBD2; J gene: TRBJ2-3; CDR3 length: 16; CDR3 DNA: TGTGCCAGTAGTTATGTCGCGGGGGTGAGCACAGATACGCAGTATTTT; CDR3 protein: CASSYVAGVSTDTQYF
clone size: medium-sized; V gene: TRBV19; D gene: NA; J gene: TRBJ2-1; CDR3 length: 13; CDR3 DNA: TGTGCCAGTAGTATTAGCTCCTACAATGAGCAGTTCTTC; CDR3 protein: CASSISSYNEQFF
clone size: few; V gene: TRBV7-2; D gene: NA; J gene: TRBJ2-5; CDR3 length: 15; CDR3 DNA: TGTGCCAGCAGCTTAGGGCCCGGGGGATGGGAGACCCAGTACTTC; CDR3 protein: CASSLGPGGWETQYF
clone size: few; V gene: TRBV5-1; D gene: TRBD1; J gene: TRBJ1-1; CDR3 length: 15; CDR3 DNA: TGCGCCAGCAGCCCCGGACAGGGGTTGATCACTGAAGCTTTCTTT; CDR3 protein: CASSPGQGLITEAFF
clone size: NA; V gene: TRBV14; D gene: TRBD1; J gene: TRBJ2-7; CDR3 length: 15; CDR3 DNA: TGTGCCAGCAGCCAAGTTGAACAGGGGCTCTACGAGCAGTACTTC; CDR3 protein: CASSQVEQGLYEQYF
clone size: medium-sized; V gene: TRBV29-1; D gene: TRBD1; J gene: TRBJ1-1; CDR3 length: 12; CDR3 DNA: TGCAGCGTCAACAGGGGTAGCACTGAAGCTTTCTTT; CDR3 protein: CSVNRGSTEAFF
clone size: NA; V gene: TRBV12-3/TRBV12-4; D gene: TRBD1; J gene: TRBJ2-3; CDR3 length: 14; CDR3 DNA: TGTGCTAGTGGTTTGCCCGGGACAGGAGGTACGCAGTATTTT; CDR3 protein: CASGLPGTGGTQYF
clone size: few; V gene: TRBV27; D gene: NA; J gene: TRBJ2-3; CDR3 length: 12; CDR3 DNA: TGTGCCAGCCTGGGGAGCACAGATACGCAGTATTTT; CDR3 protein: CASLGSTDTQYF
clone size: NA; V gene: TRBV23-1; D gene: NA; J gene: TRBJ1-5; CDR3 length: 16; CDR3 DNA: TGCGCCAGCAGTCAACCAGTCGACAGTGGCAATCAGCCCCAGCATTTT; CDR3 protein: CASSQPVDSGNQPQHF
clone size: NA; V gene: TRBV12-5; D gene: NA; J gene: TRBJ2-2; CDR3 length: 12; CDR3 DNA: TGTGCTAGTGGTTTGGGGCACGGGGAGCTGTTTTTT; CDR3 protein: CASGLGHGELFF
clone size: NA; V gene: TRBV12-3/TRBV12-4; D gene: TRBD2; J gene: TRBJ2-3; CDR3 length: 20; CDR3 DNA: TGTGCCAGCAGGTCGGGTGGGGGAGCTAGCGGGTCACTGCCGACAGATACGCAGTATTTT; CDR3 protein: CASRSGGGASGSLPTDTQYF
clone size: few; V gene: TRBV28; D gene: NA; J gene: TRBJ1-1; CDR3 length: 15; CDR3 DNA: TGTGCCAGCAGTCCGAGGATCCGGGACAAAGATGAAGCTTTCTTT; CDR3 protein: CASSPRIRDKDEAFF
clone size: medium-sized; V gene: TRBV29-1; D gene: NA; J gene: TRBJ1-2; CDR3 length: 11; CDR3 DNA: TGCAGCGTTGAGGGGGGGATAGGCTACACCTTC; CDR3 protein: CSVEGGIGYTF